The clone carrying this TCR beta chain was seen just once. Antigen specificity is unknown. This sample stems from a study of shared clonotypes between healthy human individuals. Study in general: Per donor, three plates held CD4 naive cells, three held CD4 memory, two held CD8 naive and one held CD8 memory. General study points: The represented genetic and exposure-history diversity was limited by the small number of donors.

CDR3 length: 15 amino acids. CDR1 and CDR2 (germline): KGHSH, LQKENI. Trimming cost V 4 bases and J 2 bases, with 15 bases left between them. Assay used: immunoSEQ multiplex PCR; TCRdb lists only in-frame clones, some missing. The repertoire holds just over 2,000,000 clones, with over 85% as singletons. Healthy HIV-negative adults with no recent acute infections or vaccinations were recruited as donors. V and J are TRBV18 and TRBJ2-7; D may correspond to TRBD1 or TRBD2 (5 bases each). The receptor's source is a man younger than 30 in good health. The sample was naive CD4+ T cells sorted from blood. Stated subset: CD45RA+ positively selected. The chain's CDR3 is CASSHSGTYTYEQYF. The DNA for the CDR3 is TGTGCCAGCTCACACTCCGGGACGTATACCTACGAGCAGTACTTC.